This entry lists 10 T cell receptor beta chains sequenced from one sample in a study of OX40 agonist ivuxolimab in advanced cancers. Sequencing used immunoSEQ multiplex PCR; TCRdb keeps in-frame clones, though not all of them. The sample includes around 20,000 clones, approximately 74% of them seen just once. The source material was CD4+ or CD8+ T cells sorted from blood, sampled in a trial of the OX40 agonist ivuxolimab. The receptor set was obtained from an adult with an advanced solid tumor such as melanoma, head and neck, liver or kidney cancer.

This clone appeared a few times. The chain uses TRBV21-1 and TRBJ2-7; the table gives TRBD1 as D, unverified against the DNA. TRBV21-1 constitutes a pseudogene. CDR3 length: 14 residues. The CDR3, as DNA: TGTGCCAGCAGCGCGCGACAGGGGATCCACGAGCAGTACTTC. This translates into CASSARQGIHEQYF.

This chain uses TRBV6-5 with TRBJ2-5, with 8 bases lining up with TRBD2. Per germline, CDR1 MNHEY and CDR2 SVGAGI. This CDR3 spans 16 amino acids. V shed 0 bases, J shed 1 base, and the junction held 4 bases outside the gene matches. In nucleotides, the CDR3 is TGTGCCAGCAGTTACTCTGGCGGGGGGCTCCAAGAGACCCAGTACTTC. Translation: CASSYSGGGLQETQYF.

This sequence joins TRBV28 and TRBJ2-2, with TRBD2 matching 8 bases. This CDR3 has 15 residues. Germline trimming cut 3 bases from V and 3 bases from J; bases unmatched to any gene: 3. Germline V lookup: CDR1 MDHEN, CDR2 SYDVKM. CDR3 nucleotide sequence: TGTGCCAGCAGTTTGGAGCGGGAGTACACCGGGGAGCTGTTTTTT. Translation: CASSLEREYTGELFF. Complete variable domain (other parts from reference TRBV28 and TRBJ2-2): DVKVTQSSRYLVKRTGEKVFLECVQDMDHENMFWYRQDPGLGLRLIYFSYDVKMKEKGDIPEGYSVSREKKERFSLILESASTNQTSMYLCASSLEREYTGELFFGEGSRLTVL.

DNA of the CDR3: TGTGCCAGCAGCTTAATGACAGGGGAAGGGTCTGGGGCCAACGTCCTGACTTTC. It codes for CASSLMTGEGSGANVLTF. The rearrangement uses TRBV7-9 and TRBJ2-6, with 8 bases identical to TRBD1. Germline-derived CDR1 and CDR2 are SEHNR and FQNEAQ (reference sequence). The length of the CDR3 is 18 residues. The V gene end was trimmed by 2 bases and the J gene end by 1 base; junction bases not matched to a gene: 7.

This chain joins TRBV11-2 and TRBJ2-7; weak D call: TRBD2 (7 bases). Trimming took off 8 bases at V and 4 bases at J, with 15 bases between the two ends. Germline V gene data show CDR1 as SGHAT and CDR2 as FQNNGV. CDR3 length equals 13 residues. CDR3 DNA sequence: TGTGCCAGCGGTAGGGGGGGCGAATACGAGCAGTACTTC. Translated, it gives CASGRGGEYEQYF. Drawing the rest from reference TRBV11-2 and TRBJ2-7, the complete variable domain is EAGVAQSPRYKIIEKRQSVAFWCNPISGHATLYWYQQILGQGPKLLIQFQNNGVVDDSQLPKDRFSAERLKGVDSTLKIQPAKLEDSAVYLCASGRGGEYEQYFGPGTRLTVT.

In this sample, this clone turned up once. DNA for the CDR3: TGTGCCAGCAGCACCGGGGGGAGGTCGGTCGACGAGCAGTACTTC. Residues: CASSTGGRSVDEQYF. This chain links TRBV9 with TRBJ2-7, with 7 bases fitting TRBD2. V dropped 4 bases and J dropped 5; count of bases not matched to a gene: 12. This CDR3 comprises 15 residues. Germline loops: CDR1 SGDLS, CDR2 YYNGEE.

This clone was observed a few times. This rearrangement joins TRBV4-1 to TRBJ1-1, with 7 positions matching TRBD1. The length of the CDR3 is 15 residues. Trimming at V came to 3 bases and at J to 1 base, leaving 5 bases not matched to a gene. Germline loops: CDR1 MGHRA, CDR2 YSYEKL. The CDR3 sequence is CASSQNRGQNTEAFF. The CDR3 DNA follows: TGCGCCAGCAGCCAGAACAGGGGACAGAACACTGAAGCTTTCTTT.

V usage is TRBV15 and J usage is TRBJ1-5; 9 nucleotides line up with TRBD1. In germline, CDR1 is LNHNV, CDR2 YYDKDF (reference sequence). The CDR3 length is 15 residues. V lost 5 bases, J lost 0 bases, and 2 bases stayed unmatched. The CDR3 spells CATSADRGSNQPQHF. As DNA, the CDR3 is TGTGCCACCAGCGCGGACAGGGGTAGCAATCAGCCCCAGCATTTT.

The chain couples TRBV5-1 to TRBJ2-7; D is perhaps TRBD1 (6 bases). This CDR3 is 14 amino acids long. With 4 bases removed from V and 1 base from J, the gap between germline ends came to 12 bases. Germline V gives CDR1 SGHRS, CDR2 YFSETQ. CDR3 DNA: TGCGCCAGCAGCGCTGACAGGCCATCCTACGAGCAGTACTTC. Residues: CASSADRPSYEQYF.

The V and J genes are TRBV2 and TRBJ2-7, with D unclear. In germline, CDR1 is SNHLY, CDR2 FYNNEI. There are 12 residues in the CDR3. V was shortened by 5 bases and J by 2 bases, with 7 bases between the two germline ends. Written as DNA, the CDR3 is TGTGCCAGCAGTAGCATGGCCTACGAGCAGTACTTC. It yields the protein CASSSMAYEQYF.